This T cell receptor beta chain came from a study of blood T cells in healthy people across ages. Primers used in a second PCR of about 6 to 11 cycles were a sample-barcoded 5' primer and a J-beta primer mix. TCRdb reprocessed the 5' RACE reads via MiXCR and lists one record per CDR3 protein. This table holds around 1,100,000 distinct CDR3 sequences, roughly two fifths found once. As to this clonotype: What it binds is not known.

V gave up 2 bases and J gave up 5 bases; unmatched junction bases: 8. Germline CDR1 and CDR2: MNHEY and SVGEGT. The CDR3 covers 17 residues. General study findings and limits: The fall in TCR beta diversity per million T cells was roughly linear with age. Estimates of diversity drawn from one million T cells were considered underestimates. Reliance upon unsorted PBMCs precluded definitive naive versus antigen-experienced comparison. In long-lived donors, naive CD4+ cell counts and diversity exceeded those of aged donors.

The genes are TRBV6-2 or TRBV6-3 and TRBJ1-6; 8 bases map to TRBD1. The clonotype originates from a man between 18 and 29 years old in good health. Sequenced: blood. The CDR3 reads CASSYGDRGRDNSPLHF. CDR3 coding DNA: TGTGCCAGCAGTTACGGTGACAGGGGAAGGGATAATTCACCCCTCCACTTT.